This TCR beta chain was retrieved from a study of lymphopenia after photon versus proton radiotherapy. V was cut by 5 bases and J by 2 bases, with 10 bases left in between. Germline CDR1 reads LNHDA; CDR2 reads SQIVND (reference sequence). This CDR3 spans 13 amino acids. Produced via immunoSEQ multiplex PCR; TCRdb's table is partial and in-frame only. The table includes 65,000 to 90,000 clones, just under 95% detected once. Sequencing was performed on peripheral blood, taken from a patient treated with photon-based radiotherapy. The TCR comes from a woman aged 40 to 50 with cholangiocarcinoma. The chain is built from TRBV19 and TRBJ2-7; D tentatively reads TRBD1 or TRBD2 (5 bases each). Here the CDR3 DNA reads TGTGCCAGTAGTTGGGGGTCAACCTACGAGCAGTACTTC. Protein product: CASSWGSTYEQYF.